The clone carrying this T cell receptor beta chain has only a few counts. Its antigen is still unknown. This sample is drawn from a study of T-cell reconstitution after alpha-beta-depleted transplantation in children. Broader study findings: At the one-year point after transplant, T-cell counts and TCRbeta diversity were found to come mostly from T cells that had been newly produced. Alpha-beta T cells about two months after transplant reportedly derived from several hundred expanded graft clones.

Unique molecular identifiers were incorporated into the prepared TCRbeta library. TCRdb redid the calling of the PCR reads with MiXCR, one entry per CDR3 protein. Of a few hundred thousand distinct CDR3 sequences listed, under 20% are singletons. The specimen comprised PBMCs, mostly from graft donor cells, sampled 360 days after TCRalphabeta/CD19-depleted stem cell transplant. The sequence was collected from a boy under two years old who had a stem cell transplant for Wiskott-Aldrich syndrome, so the T cells may come from the graft donor.

The CDR3 bases are TGTGCCAGCAGTTATCGCCCTCCGGGACTAGCTTTTGAGCAGTTCTTC. Translated: CASSYRPPGLAFEQFF. The gene calls are TRBV6-2 or TRBV6-3 and TRBJ2-1; TRBD2 aligns across 9 bases. V was pared by 3 bases and J by 9 bases, with 12 bases of the junction left unmatched. Germline-derived CDR1 and CDR2 are MNHEY and SVGEGT. This CDR3 contains 16 residues.